This is a list of T cell receptor beta chains from one sample in a study of cytomegalovirus exposure and HLA in healthy donors. Here immunoSEQ multiplex PCR was the method, and the copy in TCRdb shows in-frame clones only, minus some. The sample carries 100,000 or so clones, around 76% recorded once. Material: PBMCs. The source of these receptors is a man aged 35-49 years in good health and CMV-seropositive. Both conserved end residues are part of each CDR3. A D gene is named only where the DNA matches it firmly. Part of the rows lack a size; the others show once, few, many or a class for expanded clones.

d_call | clone_size | j_call | v_call | cdr3_aa | cdr3_nt
. | . | TRBJ1-1 | TRBV6-1 | CASGTSEYTEAFF | TGTGCCAGCGGGACAAGTGAGTATACTGAAGCTTTCTTT
. | . | TRBJ1-1 | TRBV27 | CASSTRVGNTEAFF | TGTGCCAGCAGTACTAGGGTTGGGAACACTGAAGCTTTCTTT
. | few | TRBJ2-4 | TRBV12-2 | CASRSNTNGAKNIQYF | TGTGCAAGTCGCTCTAATACGAACGGGGCCAAAAACATTCAGTACTTC
TRBD2 | . | TRBJ2-2 | TRBV7-6 | CASSSIKAGTTNTGELFF | TGTGCCAGCAGCTCCATAAAGGCCGGGACTACGAATACCGGGGAGCTGTTTTTT
. | . | TRBJ2-5 | TRBV13 | CASSPIRGETQYF | TGTGCCAGCAGCCCAATCAGGGGTGAGACCCAGTACTTC
. | few | TRBJ2-7 | TRBV7-6 | CASSLEDSSYEQYF | TGTGCCAGCAGCTTAGAGGACAGCTCCTACGAGCAGTACTTC
. | few | TRBJ2-5 | TRBV5-1 | CASSVSDSPAETQYF | TGCGCCAGCAGCGTGTCGGACAGCCCAGCAGAGACCCAGTACTTC
. | . | TRBJ2-2 | TRBV5-6 | CASSLEAVRGTGELFF | TGTGCCAGCAGCTTGGAGGCGGTCAGGGGCACCGGGGAGCTGTTTTTT
TRBD2 | . | TRBJ2-1 | TRBV4-3 | CASSQDGGRALNEQFF | TGCGCCAGCAGCCAAGACGGCGGGAGGGCCTTGAATGAGCAGTTCTTC
TRBD2 | . | TRBJ2-1 | TRBV7-9 | CASSLGGFRRGGQFF | TGTGCCAGCAGCTTAGGAGGATTTCGGCGGGGGGGCCAGTTCTTC
. | . | TRBJ1-1 | TRBV6-6 | CASSTQGLLTEAFF | TGTGCCAGCAGTACCCAGGGACTGCTCACTGAAGCTTTCTTT
TRBD1 | . | TRBJ1-4 | TRBV19 | CASSMGTGKLFF | TGTGCCAGTAGTATGGGGACAGGGAAACTGTTTTTT
TRBD1 | once | TRBJ1-3 | TRBV6-6 | CASSFGTAGNTIYF | TGTGCCAGCAGCTTCGGGACAGCTGGAAACACCATATATTTT
. | . | TRBJ2-7 | TRBV11-2 | CASSGRTSGFYEQYF | TGTGCCAGCAGCGGCCGTACCAGCGGGTTCTACGAGCAGTACTTC
TRBD2 | few | TRBJ2-5 | TRBV4-2 | CASSQAGTSGGGQETQYF | TGTGCCAGCAGCCAGGCCGGGACTAGCGGGGGCGGACAAGAGACCCAGTACTTC
. | . | TRBJ1-4 | TRBV28 | CASSSRTSLMVPNEKLFF | TGTGCCAGCAGTTCCCGGACATCTTTGATGGTACCTAATGAAAAACTGTTTTTT
TRBD2 | once | TRBJ2-1 | TRBV11-3 | CASSLESGGTNEQFF | TGTGCCAGCAGCTTAGAGTCGGGAGGGACCAATGAGCAGTTCTTC
TRBD2 | . | TRBJ2-7 | TRBV19 | CASSAASGVTYEQYF | TGTGCCAGTAGTGCTGCTAGCGGAGTTACCTACGAGCAGTACTTC
TRBD1 | . | TRBJ1-1 | TRBV28 | CASSNSDRGDTEAFF | TGTGCCAGCAGTAACTCGGACAGGGGGGACACTGAAGCTTTCTTT
TRBD2 | few | TRBJ2-5 | TRBV27 | CASSLSTSGQETQYF | TGTGCCAGCAGTTTATCGACTAGCGGCCAAGAGACCCAGTACTTC
. | . | TRBJ2-1 | TRBV5-8 | CASSLGRVVDEQFF | TGTGCCAGCAGCTTGGGCAGGGTTGTGGATGAGCAGTTCTTC
. | . | TRBJ1-1 | TRBV5-6 | CASSMGGPSFEAFF | TGTGCCAGCAGTATGGGGGGTCCCTCGTTTGAAGCTTTCTTT
. | . | TRBJ2-6 | TRBV5-1 | CASSWLMGQGNSGANGLTF | TGCGCCAGCAGCTGGTTGATGGGCCAGGGAAACTCTGGGGCCAACGGCCTGACTTTC
. | once | TRBJ1-6 | TRBV6-5 | CASSEWQANSPLHF | TGTGCCAGCAGTGAATGGCAGGCCAATTCACCCCTCCACTTT
. | . | TRBJ1-4 | TRBV6-6 | CASSYDGGEDEKLFF | TGTGCCAGCAGTTACGATGGGGGCGAGGATGAAAAACTGTTTTTT
TRBD1 | . | TRBJ2-7 | TRBV19 | CASSIRWGQGYEQYF | TGTGCCAGTAGTATAAGGTGGGGACAGGGCTACGAGCAGTACTTC
TRBD1 | . | TRBJ1-3 | TRBV29-1 | CSVQGAKGNTIYF | TGCAGCGTACAGGGGGCGAAAGGAAACACCATATATTTT
TRBD2 | . | TRBJ2-1 | TRBV4-3 | CASSQGSGAARGQFF | TGCGCCAGCAGCCAAGGTAGCGGGGCCGCTCGGGGGCAGTTCTTC
TRBD1 | . | TRBJ2-7 | TRBV27 | CASSFGTGRYEQYF | TGTGCCAGCAGTTTTGGGACAGGTAGGTACGAGCAGTACTTC
TRBD1 | once | TRBJ2-6 | TRBV7-8 | CASSFPRTGGAGANVLTF | TGTGCCAGCAGCTTCCCCCGGACAGGGGGCGCTGGGGCCAACGTCCTGACTTTC
TRBD2 | . | TRBJ2-1 | TRBV4-1 | CASSLTGTTVEQFF | TGCGCCAGCAGCCTTACCGGGACTACGGTTGAGCAGTTCTTC
. | few | TRBJ2-7 | TRBV10-2 | CASKVRGAGEQYF | TGCGCCAGCAAAGTCAGGGGGGCTGGAGAGCAGTACTTC
TRBD2 | . | TRBJ2-5 | TRBV7-3 | CASSFLAGGGLETQYF | TGTGCCAGCAGCTTCCTAGCGGGAGGGGGCCTGGAGACCCAGTACTTC
. | . | TRBJ2-7 | TRBV7-9 | CASSLARVGSYEQYF | TGTGCCAGCAGCTTAGCGCGAGTGGGCAGCTACGAGCAGTACTTC
TRBD1 | . | TRBJ1-3 | TRBV18 | CASSGSGTVPNTIYF | TGTGCCAGCTCAGGATCCGGGACAGTACCAAACACCATATATTTT
TRBD2 | once | TRBJ2-1 | TRBV7-9 | CASSSTGTSSLGEQFF | TGTGCCAGCAGCTCTACCGGGACTAGCTCCCTCGGGGAGCAGTTCTTC
. | . | TRBJ1-5 | TRBV15 | CATSRDSSLFNQPQHF | TGTGCCACCAGCAGAGATTCGAGTCTTTTTAATCAGCCCCAGCATTTT
TRBD1 | . | TRBJ2-5 | TRBV19 | CASSIVGGPDWTQYF | TGTGCCAGTAGTATAGTAGGGGGCCCCGATTGGACCCAGTACTTC
. | . | TRBJ2-5 | TRBV7-9 | CASSLGYRVWVQETQYF | TGTGCCAGCAGCTTAGGATACAGGGTCTGGGTCCAAGAGACCCAGTACTTC
. | . | TRBJ2-5 | TRBV6-1 | CASYLDSRRETQYF | TGTGCCAGTTACTTAGACAGCCGTCGGGAGACCCAGTACTTC
TRBD1 | . | TRBJ2-2 | TRBV5-1 | CASSGTGANGELFF | TGCGCCAGCAGCGGGACAGGGGCCAACGGGGAGCTGTTTTTT
TRBD2 | . | TRBJ2-5 | TRBV27 | CASSSSGGAYETQYF | TGTGCCAGCAGCTCCAGCGGGGGGGCCTATGAGACCCAGTACTTC
. | . | TRBJ2-7 | TRBV5-6 | CASSRVRGSHEQYF | TGTGCCAGCAGCCGGGTAAGGGGGTCCCACGAGCAGTACTTC
. | once | TRBJ1-5 | TRBV29-1 | CSVGVGGGAQPQHF | TGCAGCGTTGGAGTTGGTGGAGGAGCCCAGCCCCAGCATTTT
TRBD1 | few | TRBJ2-2 | TRBV7-8 | CASSLKGAHGELFF | TGTGCCAGCAGCTTAAAGGGGGCGCACGGGGAGCTGTTTTTT
. | . | TRBJ2-7 | TRBV19 | CASSPAGARGDYEQYF | TGTGCCAGTAGTCCCGCGGGCGCGCGCGGGGACTACGAGCAGTACTTC
TRBD2 | . | TRBJ2-3 | TRBV5-8 | CASSRAGVRDTQYF | TGTGCCAGCAGCCGAGCGGGGGTAAGAGATACGCAGTATTTT
TRBD2 | . | TRBJ2-5 | TRBV10-3 | CAISESGAGGRQETQYF | TGTGCCATCAGTGAGTCGGGGGCGGGGGGGCGTCAAGAGACCCAGTACTTC
TRBD1 | . | TRBJ1-1 | TRBV11-2 | CASSLGFGQERLRAEAFF | TGTGCCAGCAGCTTAGGGTTCGGACAGGAGCGGCTTCGGGCTGAAGCTTTCTTT
TRBD1 | . | TRBJ1-2 | TRBV18 | CASSPGTGLGGYTF | TGTGCCAGCTCACCGGGGACAGGCCTCGGCGGCTACACCTTC
. | . | TRBJ1-1 | TRBV7-3 | CASSPSGGKGKAFF | TGTGCCAGCAGCCCGAGTGGGGGGAAAGGGAAAGCTTTCTTT
TRBD2 | . | TRBJ2-1 | TRBV4-3 | CASSQDSAGLAGAISSYNEQFF | TGCGCCAGCAGCCAAGATTCTGCAGGACTAGCGGGGGCTATAAGCTCCTACAATGAGCAGTTCTTC
. | . | TRBJ1-1 | TRBV28 | CATGPVGLNTEAFF | TGTGCCACAGGGCCCGTCGGCCTGAACACTGAAGCTTTCTTT
. | . | TRBJ2-7 | TRBV6-4 | CASSDGGSAYEQYF | TGTGCCAGCAGTGACGGAGGGTCTGCCTACGAGCAGTACTTC
. | . | TRBJ2-6 | TRBV29-1 | CSVEADSGANGLTF | TGCAGCGTTGAAGCCGACTCTGGGGCCAACGGCCTGACTTTC
. | . | TRBJ1-2 | TRBV30 | CAWSVLALTEDGYTF | TGTGCCTGGAGTGTACTGGCCCTGACAGAAGATGGCTACACCTTC
. | . | TRBJ2-5 | TRBV7-7 | CASSFSGQETQYF | TGTGCTAGCAGCTTTAGCGGCCAAGAGACCCAGTACTTC
TRBD2 | . | TRBJ2-7 | TRBV5-4 | CASGGLYEQYF | TGTGCCAGCGGGGGACTATACGAGCAGTACTTC
TRBD1 | . | TRBJ2-7 | TRBV7-8 | CASSSRQGTYEQYF | TGTGCCAGCAGCTCGAGACAGGGGACCTACGAGCAGTACTTC
TRBD1 | few | TRBJ2-7 | TRBV19 | CASSITGEINEQYF | TGTGCCAGTAGTATAACAGGGGAGATAAACGAGCAGTACTTC